This T cell receptor (beta chain) was captured by sequencing in a study of graft-versus-host responses after intestinal transplantation. Study findings and constraints: In recipient marrow, GvH clones were found, and some appeared first in ileum or blood.

Remarks on this clone: Antigen: not known.

TCRdb's copy holds only in-frame clones and misses some; the assay was immunoSEQ multiplex PCR. The sample holds roughly 80,000 clones, roughly 84% seen once. This CDR3 contains 13 residues. Germline V gene sequence: CDR1 MNHEY, CDR2 SMNVEV (reference sequence). Between the trimmed V and J ends, which lost 5 bases and 4 bases, there was a span of 12 bases. Material: unstimulated CD8+ T cells sorted from spleen or lymph node cells, obtained before transplant. The TCR was taken from a human donor who was the organ donor for an intestinal transplant. This chain joins TRBV27 and TRBJ2-7; maybe TRBD2 (6 bases). CDR3 nucleotides: TGTGCCAGCAGTCCTGCAGGAGGGTACGAGCAGTACTTC. It specifies CASSPAGGYEQYF.